This T cell receptor (beta chain) was profiled in a study of blood T cell repertoires in COVID-19. About the study: COVID-19 samples, acute and convalescent, were from the United States, Italy and Spain. T cells, B-cell-depleted T cells, or PBMCs supplied cDNA or gDNA.

Per the authors' pipeline: Cell counts per sample came from amplifying reference gene primers. Profiling relied on immunoSEQ multiplex PCR, and the TCRdb table lists in-frame clones only, not all of them. D and trimming were read from the DNA, whereas the V and J calls and clone size are those reported in that table. This table holds roughly 80,000 clones, more than 80% found once. The CDR3 length is 16 residues. V shed 4 bases, J shed 0 bases, and the junction held 3 bases outside the gene matches. Germline CDR1 is KGHSH and CDR2 is LQKENI. Sequences were obtained from peripheral blood. The clonotype originates from a human donor in a cohort sampled during active COVID-19. The chain employs TRBV18 and TRBJ1-3, with TRBD1 matching over 10 bases. The CDR3 is CASSQGQGDSGNTIYF. The CDR3 DNA is TGTGCCAGCTCACAAGGACAGGGGGACTCTGGAAACACCATATATTTT.